These T cell receptor beta chains were read from a single sample in a study of blood T cell repertoires in COVID-19. TCRdb keeps only in-frame clones here, not all; method: immunoSEQ multiplex PCR. The sample holds tens of thousands of clones, roughly 76% seen once. Sequencing input: peripheral blood. The receptors were sampled from an elderly woman with acute or convalescent COVID-19. Each CDR3 is given with its conserved first and last residue. D genes are given only for firm matches. The listing skips clone size in some rows; elsewhere it reads once, few, many or a size class.

j_call v_call d_call clone_size cdr3_nt cdr3_aa
TRBJ2-7 TRBV20-1 NA NA TGCAGTGCCGACAGGTCCTACGAGCAGTACTTC CSADRSYEQYF
TRBJ2-1 TRBV28 TRBD2 NA TGTGCCAGCAGTCCTCTCGGGACGGGGGGGAATGAGCAGTTCTTC CASSPLGTGGNEQFF
TRBJ1-3 TRBV9 TRBD1 few TGTGCCAGCAGGGGACAGGGGAGTTCTGGAAACACCATATATTTT CASRGQGSSGNTIYF
TRBJ2-1 TRBV12-3/TRBV12-4 NA NA TGTGCCAGCAGCGCACTCCGCGGGGATGAGCAGTTCTTC CASSALRGDEQFF
TRBJ1-1 TRBV7-9 NA NA TGTGCCAGCAGTATAGAGGGTGGCACTGAAGCTTTCTTT CASSIEGGTEAFF
TRBJ1-2 TRBV19 TRBD1 few TGTGCCAGTAGTATAGGAACAGGGGTTTTGGGAGGCTACACCTTC CASSIGTGVLGGYTF
TRBJ1-1 TRBV5-4 TRBD1 few TGTGCCAGCAGCGTCGACAGGGAGAACACTGAAGCTTTCTTT CASSVDRENTEAFF
TRBJ1-2 TRBV28 NA NA TGTGCCAGCACCCAGGGGCCCGACTATGGCTACACCTTC CASTQGPDYGYTF
TRBJ2-2 TRBV19 TRBD2 NA TGTGCCAGCCTAGCGGGAGTCAGTACCGCCGGGGAGCTGTTTTTT CASLAGVSTAGELFF
TRBJ1-2 TRBV12-3/TRBV12-4 NA NA TGTGCCAGCAGTTTAAACCAGGGGATTTTCTACACCTTC CASSLNQGIFYTF
TRBJ1-2 TRBV7-7 NA NA TGTGCTAGCAGCCCCCCCCTTTCAGGGAACTATGGCTACACCTTC CASSPPLSGNYGYTF
TRBJ2-2 TRBV5-1 NA NA TGCGCCAGCAGCTTGCTTAACAACAGGGTCACCGGGGAGCTGTTTTTT CASSLLNNRVTGELFF
TRBJ2-3 TRBV20-1 NA NA TGCAGTGCTAGTCTTAGCGGAACTAGCACAGATACGCAGTATTTT CSASLSGTSTDTQYF
TRBJ1-3 TRBV5-1 NA NA TGCGCCAGCAGCTTGGCCGGGGAGGGAAGAAACACCATATATTTT CASSLAGEGRNTIYF
TRBJ1-5 TRBV7-2 NA NA TGTGCCAGCAGCTTAAGGGGTGGAGGGCCGATCAATCAGCCCCAGCATTTT CASSLRGGGPINQPQHF
TRBJ1-5 TRBV3-1/TRBV3-2 NA NA TGTGCCAGCAGCCAAGGGACTCTTAGCAATCAGCCCCAGCATTTT CASSQGTLSNQPQHF
TRBJ2-5 TRBV5-4 NA few TGTGCCAGCAGCCAACAGAATCAAGAGACCCAGTACTTC CASSQQNQETQYF
TRBJ1-2 TRBV5-1 NA NA TGCGCCAGCAGCTTGACAGGGTCGGCTGGCTACACCTTC CASSLTGSAGYTF
TRBJ2-5 TRBV6-5 TRBD1 once TGTGCCAGCAGACGCGGGACAGGGCAAGAGACCCAGTACTTC CASRRGTGQETQYF
TRBJ1-6 TRBV28 NA NA TGTGCCAGCACCTCCTTGCGGGGTGCCTCACCCCTCCACTTT CASTSLRGASPLHF
TRBJ1-6 TRBV6-1 TRBD1 NA TGTGCCAGCAGTGAAGTGGGACAGGACCAGGATTCACCCCTCCACTTT CASSEVGQDQDSPLHF
TRBJ2-2 TRBV7-3 TRBD2 NA TGTGCCAGCAGCAGACTAGCGTACGGGGAGCTGTTTTTT CASSRLAYGELFF
TRBJ1-6 TRBV29-1 TRBD1 NA TGCAGCGTCGCTGACAGGGGCGATAATTCACCCCTCCACTTT CSVADRGDNSPLHF
TRBJ1-2 TRBV6-2/TRBV6-3 NA few TGTGCCAGCAGTTACCCCAGGGGCGACTATGGCTACACCTTC CASSYPRGDYGYTF
TRBJ2-3 TRBV13 NA NA TGTGCCAGCGGACAGAACGATGCAGATACGCAGTATTTT CASGQNDADTQYF
TRBJ2-3 TRBV5-1 TRBD2 NA TGCGCCAGCAGCTTGGGTCGTAGGGGACTAGCGGGAGCAGATACGCAGTATTTT CASSLGRRGLAGADTQYF
TRBJ1-2 TRBV19 TRBD1 NA TGTGCCAGTAGGATCGATGGGACAGGGGCACACTATGGCTACACCTTC CASRIDGTGAHYGYTF
TRBJ2-7 TRBV4-1 NA NA TGCGCCAGCAGCCACGACAGGTGGAAATACGAGCAGTACTTC CASSHDRWKYEQYF
TRBJ1-1 TRBV13 TRBD1 once TGTGCCAGCAGCTTAGGCCGACAGGGTTCTAGGACTGAAGCTTTCTTT CASSLGRQGSRTEAFF
TRBJ2-1 TRBV30 TRBD2 NA TGTGCCTGGAGTGTATCCAGCGGGAGGTATAATGAGCAGTTCTTC CAWSVSSGRYNEQFF
TRBJ1-2 TRBV14 NA few TGTGCCAGCAGCCAAGGCAGGGGATATGGCTACACCTTC CASSQGRGYGYTF
TRBJ1-6 TRBV2 NA NA TGTGCCAGCAGTCCCCTCGACAAAAGAAGTTCACCCCTCCACTTT CASSPLDKRSSPLHF
TRBJ2-7 TRBV19 TRBD1 NA TGTGCCAGTAGAGACAGGGGAACCTACGAGCAGTACTTC CASRDRGTYEQYF
TRBJ1-2 TRBV28 NA few TGTGCCAGCAGCTATGATGCCTCCGGGATTTATGGCTACACCTTC CASSYDASGIYGYTF
TRBJ1-3 TRBV28 TRBD1 NA TGTGCCAGCAGTTTCCCAGGGGGTCCCGGACACTCTGGAAACACCATATATTTT CASSFPGGPGHSGNTIYF
TRBJ1-1 TRBV18 NA NA TGTGCCAGCTCACGAAACAGGGAAGGCACTGAAGCTTTCTTT CASSRNREGTEAFF
TRBJ1-3 TRBV4-2 TRBD1 NA TGTGCCAGCAGCCACGGACAGGGGGCAACTGGAAACACCATATATTTT CASSHGQGATGNTIYF
TRBJ1-1 TRBV13 NA NA TGTGCCAGCAGCACCACAGGTGGCCTAGTGAACACTGAAGCTTTCTTT CASSTTGGLVNTEAFF
TRBJ2-2 TRBV19 NA few TGTGCCAGTAGTATCGGCGGGTGGGGCGGGGAGCTGTTTTTT CASSIGGWGGELFF
TRBJ2-2 TRBV7-7 TRBD1 NA TGTGCTAGCAGCCCCTGGACAGGAGAGGACACCGGGGAGCTGTTTTTT CASSPWTGEDTGELFF
TRBJ2-1 TRBV3-1/TRBV3-2 TRBD1 NA TGTGCCAGCAGCCAAGGGGACAGGGCGGGCAATGAGCAGTTCTTC CASSQGDRAGNEQFF
TRBJ1-1 TRBV12-3/TRBV12-4 NA NA TGTGCCAGCAGTTGGTCCAGGAACACTGAAGCTTTCTTT CASSWSRNTEAFF
TRBJ2-7 TRBV29-1 TRBD1 NA TGCAGCGTTGGGGACAGCCCCTACGAGCAGTACTTC CSVGDSPYEQYF
TRBJ1-2 TRBV3-1/TRBV3-2 NA few TGTGCCAGCAGCGCCAACAGGGTCTTAAACTATGGCTACACCTTC CASSANRVLNYGYTF
TRBJ1-4 TRBV5-8 NA NA TGTGCCAGCAGCTTGGGCCTTTTACGGGAAAAACTGTTTTTT CASSLGLLREKLFF
TRBJ2-1 TRBV5-6 NA NA TGTGCCAGCAGCTTGCCGCTAGCTAGCTCTCGCTACAATGAGCAGTTCTTC CASSLPLASSRYNEQFF
TRBJ2-1 TRBV6-2/TRBV6-3 TRBD2 NA TGTGCCAGCAGTTCCTTAGCGGGGTCGTCCTACAATGAGCAGTTCTTC CASSSLAGSSYNEQFF
TRBJ2-1 TRBV18 TRBD1 NA TGTGCCAGCTCACCTCGGACAGGAAGCTCCTACAATGAGCAGTTCTTC CASSPRTGSSYNEQFF
TRBJ1-3 TRBV9 TRBD1 NA TGTGCCAGCAGCGGACCTGGGACAGGGGCTGACTCTGGAAACACCATATATTTT CASSGPGTGADSGNTIYF
TRBJ1-4 TRBV7-2 NA once TGTGCCAGCAGCTTAGTTCGGTTTAATGAAAAACTGTTTTTT CASSLVRFNEKLFF
TRBJ1-4 TRBV3-1/TRBV3-2 NA NA TGTGCCAGCAGCCAAGGTGGAGGGGTCGAAAAACTGTTTTTT CASSQGGGVEKLFF
TRBJ1-3 TRBV4-1 TRBD1 NA TGCGCCAGCAGCCAACAGGGGGCTGGAAACACCATATATTTT CASSQQGAGNTIYF
TRBJ1-6 TRBV19 NA NA TGTGCCAGTAGTATCGCACAGCCGAATTCACCCCTCCACTTT CASSIAQPNSPLHF